The 4 T cell receptor beta chains presented below share a single source sample, sequenced in a study of TIL therapy for anti-PD-1-resistant metastatic lung cancer. This sample's time point: pre-treatment sample, taken before nivolumab and TIL therapy. The libraries were made with immunoSEQ v3. Method: immunoSEQ multiplex PCR; TCRdb's copy keeps in-frame clones and lacks some. The table lists around 20,000 clones, around 79% of them singletons. Material: blood, obtained at baseline. These receptors originate from a person between 30 and 80 years old with non-small cell lung cancer.

V and J are TRBV6-1 and TRBJ1-5; 7 bases are shared with TRBD1. Germline CDR1 and CDR2: MNHNS and SASEGT. The CDR3 totals 14 residues. V trimming: 4 bases; J trimming: 7 bases; junction bases outside the gene matches: 7. Written as DNA, the CDR3 is TGTGCCAGCAGTGCACGACAGGGAGTCCAGCCCCAGCATTTT. It encodes CASSARQGVQPQHF.

The rearrangement joins TRBV6-1 to TRBJ1-4; 10 bases fit TRBD1. This CDR3 comprises 15 residues. Germline V gene data show CDR1 as MNHNS and CDR2 as SASEGT. Losses at the gene ends were 7 bases for V and 8 bases for J; bases not matched to a gene: 10. The CDR3 DNA is TGTGCCAGCACCCAAACCGGGACAGGGGTGGAAAAACTGTTTTTT. It specifies CASTQTGTGVEKLFF.

This clone is medium-sized within its sample. This chain connects TRBV10-3 to TRBJ1-1; D not resolved. V lost 2 bases to trimming and J lost 3 bases, with 10 bases between them. The CDR3 consists of 14 residues. The germline V gene has CDR1 ENHRY and CDR2 SYGVKD. The CDR3 spells CAISELGGHTEAFF. CDR3 in DNA: TGTGCCATCAGTGAGCTGGGCGGGCACACTGAAGCTTTCTTT.

This chain connects TRBV20-1 to TRBJ2-1, with D possibly matching TRBD1 (5 bases). Looked up from germline, CDR1 is DFQATT and CDR2 is SNEGSKA (reference sequence). The V end lost 6 bases, the J end lost 6 bases, and 6 bases lay between the germline ends. The length of the CDR3 is 10 residues. The CDR3 loop is CSATGNEQFF. CDR3 coding DNA: TGCAGTGCCACAGGCAATGAGCAGTTCTTC.